This T cell receptor beta chain was sequenced during a study of OX40 agonist ivuxolimab in advanced cancers. Whole-study context: The patients' treatment was ivuxolimab, an agonistic anti-OX40 (CD134) antibody. Three patients responded partially, comprising one with hepatocellular carcinoma and two with cutaneous melanoma. Whole-study results and caveats: Compared with CD4+, CD8+ T cells on average had more expanded clones. Among the least clonally expanded were partial responders at 0.1-3.0 mg/kg.

CDR3 length: 15 amino acids. Germline V CDR1 and CDR2: MNHNS, SASEGT. The junction had 3 bases not matched to a gene; V was cut back by 4 bases and J by 3 bases. The data were produced by immunoSEQ multiplex PCR, yet TCRdb's version contains in-frame clones alone and is incomplete. Among tens of thousands of clones listed, roughly 80% were seen once. Comment on this clone: Its target is not known.

Sample: CD4+ or CD8+ T cells sorted from blood, taken in a trial of the OX40 agonist ivuxolimab. The chain uses TRBV6-1 and TRBJ2-7; 13 bases line up with TRBD2. The clonotype was recovered from an adult with an advanced solid tumor such as melanoma, head and neck, liver or kidney cancer. The CDR3 DNA is TGTGCCAGCAGTGCGCGGACTAGCGGGAGCTACGAGCAGTACTTC. Its protein is CASSARTSGSYEQYF.